The 2 T cell receptor beta chains listed next were all sequenced from one sample in a study of blood T cell repertoires in COVID-19. Sequencing was performed with immunoSEQ multiplex PCR; in TCRdb, only in-frame clones are kept and a portion is missing. The table records about 63,000 clones, about 81% of them present only once. Sequenced: peripheral blood. The receptor source for this set is a man aged 55 to 70 with COVID-19, enrolled during active disease.

The V call is TRBV6-1, the J call TRBJ1-2; 7 bases are shared with TRBD1. Germline CDR1 MNHNS, CDR2 SASEGT. This CDR3 has 14 amino acids. The V and J ends lost 2 bases and 4 bases, in that order; junction bases with no gene match: 4. This chain's CDR3 is CASSELGQSYGYTF. CDR3 in DNA: TGTGCCAGCAGTGAATTGGGACAGTCCTATGGCTACACCTTC.

V gene TRBV3-1 (or the pseudogene TRBV3-2) combines with J gene TRBJ2-5; 10 bases line up with TRBD1. Germline V lookup: CDR1 LGHDT, CDR2 YNNKEL (reference sequence). The J segment lost 4 bases and the V segment lost 4 bases, leaving 9 bases of the junction unmatched. This CDR3 comprises 16 residues. CDR3 loop: CASSPTPGQGRETQYF. CDR3 DNA: TGTGCCAGCAGCCCGACCCCGGGACAGGGGCGAGAGACCCAGTACTTC.